These 19 T cell receptor beta chains came from one sample sequenced in a study of shared clonotypes between healthy human individuals (TCRdb year 2020). Receptors were amplified or captured by the immunoSEQ multiplex PCR assay. Sourced from immuneACCESS, this table was stored by TCRdb with only in-frame sequences that have V and J called. A share of the clones is absent; for the studies checked, an unresolved V gene accounts for under half, and the remainder has no known explanation. The sample data list 550,000 to 700,000 clones, and 55% to 85% of these were observed just once. Around 2% of the sample rests with the top ten. Sequences were obtained from memory CD4+ T cells sorted from blood. The cell subset or site label, as the study defines it: CD45RA-negative fraction. The receptors were gathered from a woman aged 25 to 45 in good health.

Concerning this clone: Other DNA variants within this sample encode the same CDR3. The chain uses TRBV6-4 and TRBJ2-2, with 7 bases lining up with TRBD1. The length of the CDR3 is 13 residues. V dropped 6 bases and J dropped 3; count of bases not matched to a gene: 1. Germline CDR1 MRHNA, CDR2 SNTAGT. The CDR3 here is CASSGQDTGELFF. The CDR3 nucleotides read TGTGCCAGCAGCGGACAGGACACCGGGGAGCTGTTTTTT.

This rearrangement joins TRBV27 to TRBJ1-2, with 7 nucleotides matching TRBD1. The length of the CDR3 is 14 residues. V lost 4 bases and J lost 4; bases outside the gene matches: 6. Germline CDR1 and CDR2: MNHEY and SMNVEV (reference sequence). In nucleotides, the CDR3 is TGTGCCAGCAGTTCCCGACAGGGATCCTATGGCTACACCTTC. It is translated as CASSSRQGSYGYTF.

The chain's CDR3 is CASSLSSGNQPQHF. The CDR3 DNA reads as TGTGCCAGCAGCCTATCGTCCGGAAATCAGCCCCAGCATTTT. The chain combines TRBV4-2 with TRBJ1-5; no reliable D call. There are 14 residues in the CDR3. Germline V gene sequence: CDR1 LGHNA, CDR2 YNFKEQ. V lost 4 bases, J lost 4 bases, and 11 bases lay in between.

This sequence joins TRBV18 and TRBJ2-7; D may be TRBD1 (5 bases). V was shortened by 2 bases and J by 5 bases, with 10 bases between the two germline ends. CDR3 size: 13 residues. From germline, CDR1 is KGHSH and CDR2 LQKENI. CDR3 DNA sequence: TGTGCCAGCTCACCAGCCAGGGCACACGAGCAGTACTTC. Amino acids: CASSPARAHEQYF.

This sequence joins TRBV6-1 and TRBJ2-7; maybe TRBD2 (6 bases). The germline gives CDR1 MNHNS, CDR2 SASEGT. V lost 5 bases, J lost 6 bases, and 17 bases lay in between. The CDR3 totals 14 residues. The chain's CDR3 is CASSPGGSYTEQYF. In nucleotides, the CDR3 is TGTGCCAGCAGTCCTGGGGGGAGTTATACCGAGCAGTACTTC.

The chain employs TRBV7-2 and TRBJ2-5, with 10 bases matching TRBD2. J was trimmed by 2 bases and V by 4 bases; bases with no gene match: 4. The CDR3 is 15 residues long. Germline V gene lookup returns CDR1 SGHTA and CDR2 FQGNSA. The CDR3 protein is CASSYRTSGQETQYF. Here the CDR3 DNA reads TGTGCCAGCAGCTATCGGACTAGCGGTCAAGAGACCCAGTACTTC.

The gene calls are TRBV10-1 and TRBJ1-5, with D possibly matching TRBD1 (5 bases). The ends were cut back, 4 bases at V and 4 bases at J, with 8 bases in the middle. Germline CDR1 and CDR2: WNHNN and SYGVQD (reference sequence). The CDR3 runs to 13 residues. CDR3 region: CASSGQTNQPQHF. In DNA form, the CDR3 reads TGCGCCAGCAGTGGACAGACTAATCAGCCCCAGCATTTT.

The chain uses TRBV6-1 and TRBJ2-5; D gene unclear. Germline values: CDR1 MNHNS, CDR2 SASEGT. V was shortened by 10 bases and J by 5 bases, with 14 bases between the two germline ends. The CDR3 runs 12 residues. The CDR3 DNA follows: TGTGCCACGAAAAAACTCGCGGAGACCCAGTACTTC. Translation gives CATKKLAETQYF.

The chain recombines TRBV5-1 with TRBJ2-1; 7 positions match TRBD2. The CDR3 has 16 amino acids. The junction had 5 bases not matched to a gene; V was cut back by 0 bases and J by 2 bases. The germline CDR1 and CDR2 sequences are SGHRS and YFSETQ. The CDR3 sequence is CASSLVSSGAYNEQFF. The CDR3 nucleotides read TGCGCCAGCAGCTTGGTTTCTAGCGGTGCCTACAATGAGCAGTTCTTC.

The table lists this clone with a few counts. The rearrangement links TRBV7-6 to TRBJ1-1; TRBD1 is a possible D gene (6 bases). V dropped 5 bases and J dropped 1 base, with 8 bases sitting between them. The CDR3 is 13 residues long. From germline, CDR1 is SGHVS and CDR2 FNYEAQ. CDR3 amino acids: CASSRDKNTEAFF. The CDR3 DNA reads TGTGCCAGCAGCCGGGACAAGAACACTGAAGCTTTCTTT.

This chain links TRBV7-3 with TRBJ1-1; D is possibly TRBD1 (6 bases). The CDR3 covers 14 residues. In germline, CDR1 is SGHTA, CDR2 FQGTGA. Trimming took 5 bases from V and 5 from J, leaving 15 bases between them. CDR3 region: CASSLRGGETEAFF. In DNA form, the CDR3 reads TGTGCCAGCAGCCTCAGAGGGGGGGAGACTGAAGCTTTCTTT.

This chain connects TRBV15 to TRBJ2-3; D unresolved. This CDR3 is built from 14 residues. The germline V and J ends were trimmed by 3 bases and 9 bases, with 16 bases remaining between them. Germline assignment: CDR1 LNHNV and CDR2 YYDKDF (reference sequence). In DNA, the CDR3 is TGTGCCACCAGCAGGGCCCTGGGTTCTTCCACGCAGTATTTT. Protein: CATSRALGSSTQYF.

This clone was found a few times. J is TRBJ1-5 and V is TRBV6-5; the match to TRBD1 covers 12 bases. J was trimmed by 6 bases and V by 5 bases; bases with no gene match: 5. Germline assignment: CDR1 MNHEY and CDR2 SVGAGI. The CDR3 covers 15 residues. In DNA, the CDR3 is TGTGCCAGCAGTGCGGGACAGGGGGCTGTTCAGCCCCAGCATTTT. Protein: CASSAGQGAVQPQHF.

This clone occurred once. CDR3 nucleotide sequence: TGTGCTGGGGCTAGCGGGAGTTCAGATACGCAGTATTTT. It translates to CAGASGSSDTQYF. The V call is TRBV28, the J call TRBJ2-3; 10 bases are shared with TRBD2. Per germline, CDR1 MDHEN and CDR2 SYDVKM. CDR3 length: 13 residues.

The chain carries TRBV5-6 and TRBJ1-3; tentative D call: TRBD1 (6 bases). V lost 4 bases, J lost 4 bases, and 9 bases lay in between. The CDR3 length is 13 residues. CDR1 and CDR2 from the germline V gene are SGHDT and YYEEEE. CDR3 sequence (DNA): TGTGCCAGCAGCCGAAGGGGGGGAAACACCATATATTTT. Protein product: CASSRRGGNTIYF.

The chain is built from TRBV6-1 and TRBJ2-2, with 8 bases lining up with TRBD2. The CDR3 runs 16 residues. Per the germline V gene, CDR1 is MNHNS and CDR2 is SASEGT. J gave up 5 bases and V 1 base, and 6 bases lay outside the gene matches. CDR3 sequence (DNA): TGTGCCAGCAGTGAAGAAAGAACGGGAGGGACCGGGGAGCTGTTTTTT. It yields the protein CASSEERTGGTGELFF.

This clone was seen repeatedly, ten times or more. The chain combines TRBV5-1 with TRBJ2-5; D is undetermined. Looked up from germline, CDR1 is SGHRS and CDR2 is YFSETQ. The CDR3 is 15 residues long. Trimming cost V 4 bases and J 5 bases, with 18 bases left between them. The CDR3 nucleotides read TGCGCCAGCAGCAACCGACGAGGAGCCGAGGAGACCCAGTACTTC. The encoded protein is CASSNRRGAEETQYF.

This clone was recorded a few times. This chain links TRBV10-3 with TRBJ1-5, with a possible D match to TRBD1 (5 bases). The V end was cut by 4 bases, the J end by 3 bases, with 10 bases between. The CDR3 runs 14 residues. In germline, CDR1 is ENHRY, CDR2 SYGVKD. The CDR3 here is CAISADSYNQPQHF. CDR3 in DNA: TGTGCCATCAGTGCTGACAGCTACAATCAGCCCCAGCATTTT.

The V call is TRBV6-1, the J call TRBJ2-2, with TRBD1 matching 9 bases. From germline, CDR1 is MNHNS and CDR2 SASEGT. The CDR3 sequence is 15 residues long. J lost 5 bases, V lost 4 bases, and 5 bases had no gene match. CDR3 coding DNA: TGTGCCAGCAGTGTACCGGGACAGGGAACCGGGGAGCTGTTTTTT. Protein sequence: CASSVPGQGTGELFF.